Sequencing of this T cell receptor beta chain was carried out in a study of monozygotic twins with inflammatory bowel disease. TCRdb re-called the 5' RACE reads, yielding one record per CDR3 amino acid sequence without DNA. The data show about 210,000 distinct CDR3 sequences, and the top ten clones hold approximately 1.6%. The germline CDR1 and CDR2 sequences are SGHKS and YYEKEE (reference sequence). The CDR3 covers 16 residues. Staff drew a 2.5 ml blood sample from each donor. Input material: blood. The source of this sequence is a human donor with ulcerative colitis or Crohn's disease, or a healthy co-twin of an affected twin (not recorded which). V and J are TRBV5-5 and TRBJ1-5; the TCRdb D gene call, TRBD1, has no DNA to confirm it. The CDR3 spells CASSLSGPTHNQPQHF.